Presented here are 9 T cell receptor beta chains from one specimen sequenced in a study of T cells in tumors after PD-1 blockade. Here immunoSEQ multiplex PCR was the method, and the copy in TCRdb shows in-frame clones only, minus some. The data show more than 40,000 clones, over 75% seen once. Sequences were derived from PBMCs, sampled before anti-PD-1 treatment. These receptors all come from a human donor with basal cell carcinoma.

The chain is built from TRBV3-1 (or the pseudogene TRBV3-2) and TRBJ2-1; D may match TRBD1 or TRBD2 (5 bases each). V gave up 1 base and J gave up 7 bases, with 8 bases separating them. This CDR3 spans 13 amino acids. CDR1 and CDR2 (germline): LGHDT, YNNKEL (reference sequence). The CDR3 nucleotides are TGTGCCAGCAGCCAAGCTTGGGGGAATGAGCAGTTCTTC. This sequence encodes CASSQAWGNEQFF.

The chain uses TRBV7-9 and TRBJ1-2; D remains ambiguous. This CDR3 region has 15 residues. Trimming took 0 bases from V and 4 from J, leaving 12 bases between them. Per the germline V gene, CDR1 is SEHNR and CDR2 is FQNEAQ (reference sequence). The CDR3 region is CASSLALTPLYGYTF. CDR3 nucleotide sequence: TGTGCCAGCAGCTTAGCGCTTACGCCACTCTATGGCTACACCTTC.

The V call is TRBV29-1, the J call TRBJ2-7; the match to TRBD1 covers 7 bases. The germline gives CDR1 SQVTM, CDR2 ANQGSEA. V was pared by 4 bases and J by 4 bases, with 4 bases of the junction left unmatched. The CDR3 is 12 residues long. The chain's CDR3 is CSVGGGLYEQYF. CDR3 DNA: TGCAGCGTTGGAGGGGGCTTATACGAGCAGTACTTC.

This chain joins TRBV19 and TRBJ2-7; 8 bases are a match to TRBD1. Germline V gene sequence: CDR1 LNHDA, CDR2 SQIVND (reference sequence). V lost 0 bases to trimming and J lost 4 bases; unmatched junction nucleotides: 8. CDR3 length: 16 residues. The CDR3 loop reads CASSIDGGQGWYEQYF. CDR3 DNA: TGTGCCAGTAGTATAGACGGAGGACAGGGATGGTACGAGCAGTACTTC.

The DNA of the CDR3 is TGTGCCAGCAGTTGGACAGGCGTGGATACGCAGTATTTT. Amino acid sequence: CASSWTGVDTQYF. This chain joins TRBV2 and TRBJ2-3; 7 positions agree with TRBD1. V shed 5 bases and J 6 bases; nucleotides not matched to a gene: 5. Germline CDR1 and CDR2: SNHLY and FYNNEI. The length of the CDR3 is 13 residues.

V is TRBV2 and J is TRBJ2-3; D call uncertain. Trimming stripped 6 bases from V and 6 bases from J, with 4 bases between. The CDR3 runs 10 residues. The germline CDR1 and CDR2 sequences are SNHLY and FYNNEI. CDR3 nucleotides: TGTGCCAGCAGCTGGGATACGCAGTATTTT. It specifies CASSWDTQYF.

J is TRBJ1-6 and V is TRBV5-4, with TRBD1 matching 7 bases. This CDR3 is 17 amino acids long. From germline, CDR1 is SGHNT and CDR2 YYREEE (reference sequence). The junction had 10 bases not matched to a gene; V was cut back by 3 bases and J by 4 bases. The CDR3 loop reads CASSYGQATQYNSPLHF. The CDR3 nucleotides read TGTGCCAGCAGCTATGGACAGGCCACCCAGTATAATTCACCCCTCCACTTT.

The V gene is TRBV21-1, the J gene TRBJ1-5; the tabulated D call, TRBD1, remains unverified against the DNA. TRBV21-1 is deemed a pseudogene. The CDR3 contains 19 residues. The DNA of the CDR3 is TGTGCCAGCAGCAGGCCACTGGGGACAGGGTACGACAGCAATCAGCCCCAGCATTTT. Its translation: CASSRPLGTGYDSNQPQHF.

The V call is TRBV9, the J call TRBJ2-7, with a weak D call TRBD1 (5 bases). The CDR3 contains 16 residues. The V end lost 0 bases, the J end lost 0 bases, and 13 bases lay between the germline ends. Per germline, CDR1 SGDLS and CDR2 YYNGEE. CDR3 bases: TGTGCCAGCAGCGTAGGGGGCAGCAAGGGCTCCTACGAGCAGTACTTC. This sequence encodes CASSVGGSKGSYEQYF.